Presented here are 15 T cell receptor beta chains from one specimen sequenced in a study of early stage breast cancer tumors. The table came from immunoSEQ multiplex PCR; TCRdb's copy has only in-frame clones and leaves some out. The top ten clones hold roughly 5% of a sample with roughly 58,000 clones, about nine tenths of them seen once. Material: blood. These TCRs come from an older person with breast cancer.

The chain has TRBV19 and TRBJ1-2; D is perhaps TRBD1 (6 bases). There are 16 residues in the CDR3. The V end was cut by 5 bases, the J end by 5 bases, with 21 bases between. CDR1 is LNHDA, CDR2 SQIVND, per germline (reference sequence). CDR3 sequence (DNA): TGTGCCAGTAGTCAGAACCTCGGGACAACCGTTTATGGCTACACCTTC. Protein sequence: CASSQNLGTTVYGYTF.

V gene TRBV5-1 combines with J gene TRBJ2-7, with 7 nucleotides matching TRBD1. V shed 0 bases, J shed 4 bases, and the junction held 1 base outside the gene matches. The germline V gene encodes CDR1 SGHRS and CDR2 YFSETQ. The CDR3 runs 13 residues. The CDR3, as DNA: TGCGCCAGCAGCTTGGCGGGACAGTACGAGCAGTACTTC. It codes for CASSLAGQYEQYF.

The chain recombines TRBV4-2 with TRBJ2-3, with 11 bases fitting TRBD2. Germline assignment: CDR1 LGHNA and CDR2 YNFKEQ. The CDR3 extends over 16 amino acids. V lost 5 bases, J lost 4 bases, and 8 bases stayed unmatched. The CDR3 protein is CASSSPPSGGPDTQYF. DNA for the CDR3: TGTGCCAGCAGCTCGCCGCCTAGCGGGGGGCCAGATACGCAGTATTTT.

The J gene is TRBJ2-7, the V gene TRBV5-1, with a weak D call TRBD1 (7 bases). This CDR3 comprises 14 residues. From germline, CDR1 is SGHRS and CDR2 YFSETQ. V was clipped by 4 bases and J by 3 bases, with 14 bases between them. In DNA, the CDR3 is TGCGCCAGCAGCCCGGAGGGACAGCACTACGAGCAGTACTTC. Translating gives CASSPEGQHYEQYF.

The J gene is TRBJ2-7, the V gene TRBV7-8; possibly TRBD2 for D (6 bases). CDR3 length: 15 residues. Per germline, CDR1 SGHVS and CDR2 FQNEAQ. The V gene lost 1 base and the J gene lost 4 bases, with 14 bases spanning the gap. The CDR3 coding sequence is TGTGCCAGCAGCTTAGAACGGGAGCGATCTTACGAGCAGTACTTC. This gives the protein CASSLERERSYEQYF.

This clone occurred a few times. One end of the junction does not line up with germline, which may come from a read error. The rearrangement uses TRBV7-7 and TRBJ2-1; TRBD2 matches 8 bases. The CDR3 covers 16 residues. Germline values: CDR1 SSHAT, CDR2 FNYEAQ (reference sequence). CDR3 loop: CASSPLSGGANNEQFF. Written as DNA, the CDR3 is TGTGCTAGCAGCCCCCTTTCGGGAGGGGCAAACAATGAGCAGTTCTTC.

The rearrangement uses TRBV10-3 and TRBJ2-1; D remains ambiguous. From germline, CDR1 is ENHRY and CDR2 SYGVKD. Trimming left V 4 bases short and J 5 bases short, with 6 bases between. This CDR3 has 12 residues. This CDR3 is CAISGTNNEQFF. In nucleotides, the CDR3 is TGTGCCATCAGTGGAACTAACAATGAGCAGTTCTTC.

V is TRBV7-6 and J is TRBJ2-5; a possible D gene is TRBD1 (6 bases). The CDR3 is 17 amino acids. Germline V gives CDR1 SGHVS, CDR2 FNYEAQ. Trimming pared 3 bases from V and 5 bases from J, leaving 22 bases between. CDR3 bases: TGTGCCAGCAGCTTCGACTCAGGGGTCAAGGTGTGGGAGACCCAGTACTTC. Its translation is CASSFDSGVKVWETQYF.

V usage is TRBV7-2 and J usage is TRBJ2-2, with D maybe TRBD1 (6 bases). This CDR3 has 15 amino acids. V shed 3 bases and J shed 1 base, with 9 bases lying between them. CDR1 is SGHTA, CDR2 FQGNSA, per germline. The chain's CDR3 is CASSLVTGNTGELFF. In DNA, the CDR3 is TGTGCCAGCAGCTTGGTGACAGGGAACACCGGGGAGCTGTTTTTT.

The rearrangement joins TRBV28 to TRBJ2-1; 9 nucleotides agree with TRBD1. CDR3 length: 14 amino acids. The germline V gene has CDR1 MDHEN and CDR2 SYDVKM. The trim removed 6 bases at V and 6 bases at J, leaving 6 bases unmatched. CDR3 loop: CASSGTGTRNEQFF. The CDR3 nucleotides read TGTGCCAGCAGCGGGACAGGGACGCGCAATGAGCAGTTCTTC.

In this sample, this clone turned up once. The chain is built from TRBV30 and TRBJ1-5, with D hard to call. Trimming left V 0 bases short and J 3 bases short, with 6 bases between. Germline CDR1 reads GTSNPN; CDR2 reads SVGIG (reference sequence). The CDR3 covers 13 residues. This CDR3 is CAWSVTINQPQHF. The DNA for the CDR3 is TGTGCCTGGAGTGTGACAATCAATCAGCCCCAGCATTTT.

The chain couples TRBV7-2 to TRBJ2-7; no definite D call. Per the germline V gene, CDR1 is SGHTA and CDR2 is FQGNSA. The CDR3 covers 11 residues. V dropped 2 bases and J dropped 7 bases, with 6 bases sitting between them. CDR3 loop: CASSLSQEQYF. The CDR3 DNA sequence: TGTGCCAGCAGCTTAAGTCAGGAGCAGTACTTC. The complete variable domain, with remaining parts taken from reference TRBV7-2 and TRBJ2-7, reads GAGVSQSPSNKVTEKGKDVELRCDPISGHTALYWYRQSLGQGLEFLIYFQGNSAPDKSGLPSDRFSAERTGGSVSTLTIQRTQQEDSAVYLCASSLSQEQYFGPGTRLTVT.

The rearrangement joins TRBV7-9 to TRBJ2-1; the D is unclear. Germline CDR1 reads SEHNR; CDR2 reads FQNEAQ (reference sequence). Deletions cut 1 base from V and 8 bases from J, with 6 bases between. The CDR3 extends over 12 amino acids. CDR3 amino acids: CASSLGADEQFF. In DNA, the CDR3 is TGTGCCAGCAGCTTAGGGGCCGATGAGCAGTTCTTC.

In its sample, this clone was seen once. The J gene is TRBJ1-1, the V gene TRBV4-3, with TRBD1 identical over 11 bases. Looked up from germline, CDR1 is LGHNA and CDR2 is YSLEER. J lost 3 bases, V lost 4 bases, and 10 bases had no gene match. The CDR3 has 17 amino acids. The CDR3 protein is CASSPGQGVGWDTEAFF. The CDR3 bases are TGCGCCAGCAGCCCGGGACAGGGGGTGGGTTGGGACACTGAAGCTTTCTTT.

The gene calls are TRBV13 and TRBJ2-4; 9 nucleotides align to TRBD2. Germline loops: CDR1 PRHDT, CDR2 FYEKMQ (reference sequence). The CDR3 length is 16 residues. Losses at the gene ends were 4 bases for V and 6 bases for J; bases not matched to a gene: 10. CDR3 in amino acids: CASSSYSGSDRNIQYF. Here the CDR3 DNA reads TGTGCCAGCAGCTCCTATAGCGGGAGCGACCGAAACATTCAGTACTTC.